Listed here are 8 T cell receptor beta chains from one sample, sequenced in a study of shared clonotypes between healthy human individuals. Sequencing was performed with immunoSEQ multiplex PCR; in TCRdb, only in-frame clones are kept and a portion is missing. Of about 2.3 million clones listed, about 90% are singletons. The sequenced sample was naive CD4+ T cells from PBMCs. Subset meaning: CD45RA+ positively selected. Receptor source: a man in his late teens or twenties in good health. Some clones in this sample may be carry-over from other donors' samples.

J is TRBJ2-2 and V is TRBV4-2; no reliable D call. The CDR3 sequence is 16 residues long. Trimming cost V 1 base and J 0 bases, with 9 bases left between them. Germline values: CDR1 LGHNA, CDR2 YNFKEQ. The CDR3 nucleotides are TGTGCCAGCAGCCAAGTCGGTCTAACGAACACCGGGGAGCTGTTTTTT. Translating it yields CASSQVGLTNTGELFF.

The chain joins TRBV28 to TRBJ1-1; D is perhaps TRBD1 (5 bases). CDR1 is MDHEN, CDR2 SYDVKM, per germline. The CDR3 is made up of 15 amino acids. The germline V and J ends were trimmed by 6 bases and 1 base, with 15 bases remaining between them. DNA for the CDR3: TGTGCCAGCAGCCCGATCGGGGGGGGGAACACTGAAGCTTTCTTT. Amino acid sequence: CASSPIGGGNTEAFF. Complete variable domain (other parts from reference TRBV28 and TRBJ1-1): DVKVTQSSRYLVKRTGEKVFLECVQDMDHENMFWYRQDPGLGLRLIYFSYDVKMKEKGDIPEGYSVSREKKERFSLILESASTNQTSMYLCASSPIGGGNTEAFFGQGTRLTVV.

As regards this clone: Other DNA sequences of this sample code for an identical CDR3. The chain employs TRBV4-1 and TRBJ2-3; D gene ambiguous. This CDR3 contains 12 residues. The V end was cut by 0 bases, the J end by 5 bases, with 3 bases between. CDR1 is MGHRA, CDR2 YSYEKL, per germline. The CDR3 nucleotides read TGCGCCAGCAGCCAAGATCGAGATACGCAGTATTTT. Amino acid sequence: CASSQDRDTQYF.

This chain uses TRBV10-3 with TRBJ1-4; no clear D gene. The CDR3 has 15 residues. CDR1 is ENHRY, CDR2 SYGVKD, per germline. V was shortened by 5 bases and J by 4 bases, with 14 bases between the two germline ends. DNA of the CDR3: TGTGCCATCAGTATATCGGGGATAAGTAATGAAAAACTGTTTTTT. Encoded protein: CAISISGISNEKLFF.

This chain connects TRBV28 to TRBJ1-5, with D possibly TRBD1 on 5 matching bases. V lost 11 bases and J 5 bases, leaving 13 bases between the germline ends. Germline CDR1 MDHEN, CDR2 SYDVKM. CDR3 length equals 12 residues. The CDR3 spells CAANGGYQPQHF. The CDR3 bases are TGTGCCGCAAATGGGGGATATCAGCCCCAGCATTTT.

The chain couples TRBV5-8 to TRBJ1-2; no clear D. In germline, CDR1 is SGHTS, CDR2 YDEGEE. V was trimmed by 0 bases and J by 8 bases, leaving 20 bases between them. This CDR3 comprises 16 residues. CDR3 loop: CASSLGAGPYFEGYTF. In nucleotides, the CDR3 is TGTGCCAGCAGCTTGGGAGCCGGGCCCTATTTCGAGGGCTACACCTTC.

The chain recombines TRBV28 with TRBJ1-3; D is unresolved. Trimming took off 5 bases at V and 6 bases at J, with 20 bases between the two ends. The CDR3 totals 16 residues. The germline V gene has CDR1 MDHEN and CDR2 SYDVKM. CDR3 bases: TGTGCCAGCAGTCCCGTCGGTTTTCCCGGGCCAAACACCATATATTTT. It specifies CASSPVGFPGPNTIYF.

The rearrangement uses TRBV28 and TRBJ1-6, with 7 nucleotides matching TRBD1. Germline V lookup: CDR1 MDHEN, CDR2 SYDVKM. The CDR3 contains 15 residues. V was pared by 7 bases and J by 8 bases, with 11 bases of the junction left unmatched. The CDR3 nucleotides are TGTGCCAGCACCTCGGGACAGTCGTTCTATTCACCCCTCCACTTT. It is translated as CASTSGQSFYSPLHF.